The 27 T cell receptor beta chains given below trace back to one sample, sequenced in a study of blood T cells in healthy people across ages. Through a sample-barcoded 5' primer and a J-beta primer mix, a second PCR was run for roughly 7 to 12 cycles. MiXCR, run by TCRdb on the 5' RACE reads, gives a single entry per CDR3 protein. Here the sample spans about 1.6 million distinct CDR3 sequences, 30% to 40% being singletons. Source material: blood. The receptors come from a woman aged 25 to 39 in good health.

The gene calls are TRBV4-1 and TRBJ2-2; no clear D. Germline V CDR1 and CDR2: MGHRA, YSYEKL. This CDR3 spans 15 amino acids. Trimming removed 0 bases at V and 5 bases at J, with 10 bases between. The CDR3 bases are TGCGCCAGCAGCCAAGATCGCCTGGGGACCGGGGAGCTGTTTTTT. Its translation: CASSQDRLGTGELFF.

Worth noting for this clonotype: One end of the junction does not line up with germline, which may come from a read error. The V call is TRBV7-3, the J call TRBJ2-3; no reliable D call. The CDR3 covers 13 residues. The germline CDR1 and CDR2 sequences are SGHTA and FQGTGA. This chain's CDR3 is CASSAPTVDTQYF. CDR3 DNA: TGCGCCAGCAGCGCCCCTACTGTGGATACGCAGTATTTT.

This chain joins TRBV20-1 and TRBJ2-7, with 8 bases identical to TRBD1. There are 13 residues in the CDR3. The V segment lost 4 bases and the J segment 3 bases; nucleotides outside the gene matches: 5. The germline V gene has CDR1 DFQATT and CDR2 SNEGSKA (reference sequence). The CDR3 loop reads CSATDRGHYEQYF. Here the CDR3 DNA reads TGCAGTGCTACAGACAGGGGTCACTACGAGCAGTACTTC.

This clonotype appeared many times. V and J are TRBV20-1 and TRBJ2-7; D is possibly TRBD1 or TRBD2 (5 bases each). Per the germline V gene, CDR1 is DFQATT and CDR2 is SNEGSKA (reference sequence). V lost 5 bases and J lost 4, with 15 bases in between. The CDR3 runs 13 residues. In DNA, the CDR3 is TGCAGTGCTCCCGGGGCCGCGAGTTACGAGCAGTACTTC. Protein sequence: CSAPGAASYEQYF.

This clonotype was picked up a small number of times. J is TRBJ2-7 and V is TRBV28; 10 bases are shared with TRBD1. Germline CDR1 and CDR2: MDHEN and SYDVKM. CDR3 length equals 14 residues. Trimming removed 6 bases from V and 7 bases from J; junction bases left unmatched: 9. CDR3: CASRKWTGGQEQYF. CDR3 nucleotide sequence: TGTGCCAGCAGAAAATGGACAGGGGGTCAAGAGCAGTACTTC.

In its sample, this clonotype was seen a few times. The CDR3 is CASNLGYEQFF. For the CDR3, the DNA is TGTGCCAGCAATCTAGGGTATGAGCAGTTCTTC. This sequence joins TRBV27 and TRBJ2-1; unclear D gene. From germline, CDR1 is MNHEY and CDR2 SMNVEV (reference sequence). V gave up 7 bases and J gave up 8 bases, with 9 bases separating them. The CDR3 runs to 11 residues.

The J gene is TRBJ1-3, the V gene TRBV12-3 or TRBV12-4; unclear D gene. V gave up 2 bases and J gave up 2 bases, with 7 bases separating them. The CDR3 is 14 amino acids. This CDR3 is CASSLSGPGNTIYF. CDR3 in DNA: TGTGCCAGCAGTTTAAGCGGCCCTGGAAACACCATATATTTT.

This clonotype was counted a few times. This rearrangement joins TRBV10-2 to TRBJ2-7; 7 nucleotides align to TRBD2. Per germline, CDR1 WSHSY and CDR2 SAAADI. The CDR3 length is 15 residues. V trimming: 7 bases; J trimming: 4 bases; junction bases outside the gene matches: 13. CDR3 in DNA: TGCGCCAGCAATAATGAAGCGGGGCGAAGGTACGAGCAGTACTTC. Translation gives CASNNEAGRRYEQYF.

The chain employs TRBV5-1 and TRBJ2-5; 7 nucleotides align to TRBD2. CDR1 and CDR2 from the germline V gene are SGHRS and YFSETQ. The CDR3 length is 15 residues. The V and J ends lost 0 bases and 5 bases, in that order; junction bases with no gene match: 7. The CDR3 nucleotides are TGCGCCAGCAGCTTGGCCGTGGGAGGGTCGGAGACCCAGTACTTC. Protein: CASSLAVGGSETQYF.

In regard to this clonotype: This may stem from a read error, because a much larger clone lies one nucleotide away. The chain recombines TRBV10-3 with TRBJ2-1, with 7 bases lining up with TRBD2. This CDR3 contains 16 residues. From germline, CDR1 is ENHRY and CDR2 SYGVKD. Trimming cost V 7 bases and J 3 bases; bases outside gene matches: 12. The CDR3 is CAITTSASGVYNEQFF. The CDR3 DNA follows: TGTGCCATCACCACGTCGGCCAGCGGGGTCTACAATGAGCAGTTCTTC.

The chain has TRBV21-1 and TRBJ2-7; the table's D call TRBD1 went unverified against the DNA. TRBV21-1 counts as a pseudogene. The CDR3 extends over 14 amino acids. The CDR3 DNA reads as TGTGCCGGCACCGAACCGGACAGGGGAGGCGAGCAGTACTTC. It translates to CAGTEPDRGGEQYF.

V is TRBV29-1 and J is TRBJ1-1; D possibly corresponds to TRBD1 (5 bases). The germline V and J ends were trimmed by 7 bases and 2 bases, with 14 bases remaining between them. The CDR3 has 13 residues. Per the germline V gene, CDR1 is SQVTM and CDR2 is ANQGSEA. For the CDR3, the DNA is TGCAGCGCATTAGACAGTGTCAACACTGAAGCTTTCTTT. This codes for CSALDSVNTEAFF.

This clonotype has just one count. This sequence joins TRBV5-1 and TRBJ2-3; maybe TRBD2 (7 bases). V lost 5 bases to trimming and J lost 2 bases, with 18 bases between them. This CDR3 spans 16 amino acids. Germline CDR1 and CDR2: SGHRS and YFSETQ. Here the CDR3 DNA reads TGCGCCAGCAGTCCTTCGGGCGGGGGCACCACAGATACGCAGTATTTT. Protein product: CASSPSGGGTTDTQYF.

This clonotype occurred a few times. The chain employs TRBV20-1 and TRBJ2-3; 7 bases fit TRBD2. The CDR3 runs 12 residues. V lost 6 bases to trimming and J lost 4 bases; unmatched junction nucleotides: 4. CDR1 and CDR2 from the germline V gene are DFQATT and SNEGSKA (reference sequence). DNA for the CDR3: TGCAGTGCCGACGCGGGGGCAGATACGCAGTATTTT. As protein: CSADAGADTQYF.

The rearrangement links TRBV5-4 to TRBJ2-1; D gene unclear. Trimming removed 2 bases at V and 5 bases at J, with 11 bases between. The CDR3 has 14 residues. Germline lookup yields CDR1 SGHNT and CDR2 YYREEE (reference sequence). CDR3 nucleotide sequence: TGTGCCAGCAGCTTTAACCTAGATCACAATGAGCAGTTCTTC. Protein: CASSFNLDHNEQFF.

The chain carries TRBV6-1 and TRBJ2-7; a possible D gene is TRBD2 (6 bases). V was cut by 3 bases and J by 2 bases, with 14 bases left in between. The CDR3 spans 15 residues. In germline, CDR1 is MNHNS, CDR2 SASEGT. In DNA, the CDR3 is TGTGCCAGCAGTGAGTTCCTAGCGACCCCCTACGAGCAGTACTTC. Encoded protein: CASSEFLATPYEQYF.

The chain couples TRBV27 to TRBJ2-7; D possibly corresponds to TRBD1 (6 bases). V lost 8 bases and J 5 bases, leaving 19 bases between the germline ends. The CDR3 is made up of 14 amino acids. Looked up from germline, CDR1 is MNHEY and CDR2 is SMNVEV (reference sequence). The CDR3 sequence: CASSSQGIGNEQYF. CDR3 bases: TGTGCCAGCTCCTCACAGGGAATCGGGAACGAGCAGTACTTC.

The chain recombines TRBV6-1 with TRBJ2-3; D possibly uses TRBD1 or TRBD2 (5 bases each). Germline V gene data show CDR1 as MNHNS and CDR2 as SASEGT. V shed 4 bases and J shed 5 bases, with 13 bases lying between them. This CDR3 region has 14 residues. The CDR3 here is CASSGHGAGDTQYF. CDR3 sequence (DNA): TGTGCCAGCAGTGGGCACGGGGCGGGAGATACGCAGTATTTT.

Only a few counts were recorded for this clonotype. The chain uses TRBV12-3 or TRBV12-4 and TRBJ1-5; TRBD1 might be the D (6 bases). V was cut by 3 bases and J by 0 bases, with 15 bases left in between. This CDR3 is built from 17 residues. The CDR3: CASSFRDIDPSNQPQHF. The CDR3 DNA follows: TGTGCCAGCAGTTTCCGGGACATCGACCCTAGCAATCAGCCCCAGCATTTT.

DNA of the CDR3: TGTGCCTGGAGTGCCCTGGGGGGCACAGATACGCAGTATTTT. This translates into CAWSALGGTDTQYF. J is TRBJ2-3 and V is TRBV30; possibly TRBD1 or TRBD2 for D (5 bases each). Germline V lookup: CDR1 GTSNPN, CDR2 SVGIG (reference sequence). The V gene lost 1 base and the J gene lost 1 base, with 9 bases spanning the gap. The CDR3 extends over 14 amino acids.

This clonotype was seen many times. The CDR3 region has the DNA TGTGCCAGCAGTTCTCCAGGGTTGGATACGCAGTATTTT. It is translated as CASSSPGLDTQYF. The chain is built from TRBV12-3 or TRBV12-4 and TRBJ2-3; D is possibly TRBD1 (5 bases). V was trimmed by 4 bases and J by 6 bases, leaving 11 bases between them. This CDR3 is 13 amino acids long.

There are many counts of this clonotype. The rearrangement links TRBV4-2 to TRBJ2-7; possible D gene TRBD2, 7 bases. Between the trimmed V and J ends, which lost 0 bases and 2 bases, there was a span of 17 bases. In germline, CDR1 is LGHNA, CDR2 YNFKEQ. CDR3 length: 17 amino acids. CDR3: CASSQDSRGKGAYEQYF. The CDR3 DNA reads TGTGCCAGCAGCCAAGATTCGCGGGGGAAGGGGGCCTACGAGCAGTACTTC.

This rearrangement joins TRBV20-1 to TRBJ2-7; D is possibly TRBD2 (5 bases). Per germline, CDR1 DFQATT and CDR2 SNEGSKA (reference sequence). The CDR3 covers 14 residues. V lost 0 bases, J lost 7 bases, and 16 bases lay in between. The CDR3 sequence: CSARDPVGDGEQYF. CDR3 nucleotides: TGCAGTGCTAGAGATCCCGTGGGAGACGGTGAGCAGTACTTC.

This clonotype was recorded a few times. This chain links TRBV15 with TRBJ1-1; a possible D gene is TRBD1 (5 bases). Trimming removed 4 bases at V and 10 bases at J, with 13 bases between. This CDR3 comprises 12 residues. CDR1 is LNHNV and CDR2 is YYDKDF in the germline V gene (reference sequence). CDR3 region: CATSTGKGRAFF. The CDR3, as DNA: TGTGCCACCAGCACAGGGAAAGGACGAGCTTTCTTT. Full variable domain (rest looked up from reference TRBV15 and TRBJ1-1): DAMVIQNPRYQVTQFGKPVTLSCSQTLNHNVMYWYQQKSSQAPKLLFHYYDKDFNNEADTPDNFQSRRPNTSFCFLDIRSPGLGDTAMYLCATSTGKGRAFFGQGTRLTVV.

The chain combines TRBV28 with TRBJ1-2; no clear D gene. The V gene's germline CDR1 is MDHEN and CDR2 SYDVKM. The CDR3 extends over 13 amino acids. Trimming took 4 bases from V and 0 from J, leaving 6 bases between them. The CDR3 spells CASSYGPNYGYTF. CDR3 in DNA: TGTGCCAGCAGTTATGGACCTAACTATGGCTACACCTTC.

The chain is built from TRBV20-1 and TRBJ2-4, with TRBD1 as a possible D gene (6 bases). The J call may be in error: the DNA end matches TRBJ2-5 better. There are 14 residues in the CDR3. The germline CDR1 and CDR2 sequences are DFQATT and SNEGSKA (reference sequence). This CDR3 reads CSAPVGADQETQYF. The CDR3 DNA reads TGCAGTGCTCCCGTGGGGGCGGACCAAGAGACCCAGTACTTC.

J is TRBJ2-1 and V is TRBV7-9, with D possibly TRBD2 on 7 matching bases. Germline V gene sequence: CDR1 SEHNR, CDR2 FQNEAQ (reference sequence). V lost 5 bases to trimming and J lost 4 bases, with 18 bases between them. The CDR3 has 16 residues. The CDR3 loop reads CASSRTGGPRYNEQFF. The CDR3 bases are TGTGCCAGCAGCCGTACGGGGGGCCCTAGGTACAATGAGCAGTTCTTC.